This entry concerns a single TCR beta chain. The data stem from a study of blood T cell repertoires in COVID-19. The wider study: The United States, Italy and Spain provided the acute and convalescent COVID-19 samples.

Per the original data handling: From reference gene primer amplification, estimates of nucleated cell counts were derived. The data were produced by immunoSEQ multiplex PCR, yet TCRdb's version contains in-frame clones alone and is incomplete. V and J calls and clone size are as listed in that table; D and trimming were resolved from the DNA. The sample lists approximately 190,000 clones, around nine tenths occurring once. This CDR3 spans 15 amino acids. CDR1 and CDR2 from the germline V gene are MNHEY and SVGAGI. The germline V and J ends were trimmed by 0 bases and 5 bases, with 13 bases remaining between them.

The gene calls are TRBV6-5 and TRBJ2-5; tentatively, D is TRBD1 (6 bases). Specimen: peripheral blood. The origin of this receptor is a man aged 65 to 79 with active or convalescent COVID-19. The CDR3 sequence: CASSYSKVRGETQYF. DNA of the CDR3: TGTGCCAGCAGTTACTCGAAAGTTAGGGGGGAGACCCAGTACTTC.